This T cell receptor (beta chain) derives from a study of T cell responses to AZD1222 COVID-19 vaccine. The protocol was immunoSEQ multiplex PCR, while the TCRdb copy is restricted to in-frame clones and leaves out a portion. The sample includes about 140,000 clones, over 75% of them seen just once. V lost 4 bases, J lost 3 bases, and 5 bases stayed unmatched. In germline, CDR1 is KGHDR, CDR2 SFDVKD. The CDR3 spans 15 residues. The sample here was peripheral blood, taken 28 days after the second dose of the MenACWY control vaccine. V usage is TRBV24-1 and J usage is TRBJ2-1; the match to TRBD1 covers 7 bases. The TCR comes from an adult who received the MenACWY meningococcal vaccine as a control. DNA for the CDR3: TGTGCCACCAGTGACCTTCGACAGGGCTACAATGAGCAGTTCTTC. It specifies CATSDLRQGYNEQFF.